Included here is one T cell receptor (beta chain) sequence, with context. Antigen unknown. Naive CD8+ T cells carried a CD45RO-CCR7+CD27+CD95- phenotype. CDR3 length: 17 amino acids. CDR1 SQVTM and CDR2 ANQGSEA come from the germline V gene. All TRB cDNA libraries came from 5' RACE performed with UMI labels. Reanalyzing the 5' RACE reads, TCRdb keeps one entry per CDR3 protein, without DNA. In all, the sample yields about 40,000 distinct CDR3 sequences. These data are taken from a study of CXCR3-negative and CXCR3-positive naive CD8 T cells. Study results and caveats: Hydrophobicity of TRB CDR3s was greater in CXCR3-positive naive cells than in CXCR3-negative naive cells. Both naive subsets had comparably high diversity; memory CD8+ cells much lower.

Sequenced input: naive CXCR3- CD8+ T cells from blood. Subset reported: CD45RO-CCR7+CD27+CD95- naive CD8+ T cells lacking CXCR3 (TNR3-). This TCR was sampled from a human donor in good health. Some clones in this sample may be carry-over from other donors' samples. The chain employs TRBV29-1 and TRBJ2-7; no DNA is available, so the TRBD1 call from TCRdb remains unchecked. CDR3 amino acids: CSVEADGDRGESYEQYF.